This T cell receptor beta chain stems from a study of OX40 agonist ivuxolimab in advanced cancers. This CDR3 region has 12 residues. V dropped 5 bases and J dropped 8 bases, with 9 bases sitting between them. The germline gives CDR1 SNHLY, CDR2 FYNNEI. The assay was immunoSEQ multiplex PCR, and TCRdb's table has in-frame clones only and misses some. The top ten hold roughly 0.5% of the sample, which has tens of thousands of clones, just under 90% seen once. This clone has just a few counts. This receptor was taken from an adult with an advanced solid tumor such as melanoma, head and neck, liver or kidney cancer. The chain recombines TRBV2 with TRBJ1-4; a weak D match, TRBD1 (5 bases). Sequences were derived from CD4+ or CD8+ T cells sorted from blood, sampled in a trial of the OX40 agonist ivuxolimab. The CDR3 nucleotides are TGTGCCAGCAGTCTTGAGGGGGAAAAACTGTTTTTT. It yields the protein CASSLEGEKLFF.